This T cell receptor (beta chain) was obtained from a study of patients and donors after allogeneic stem cell transplantation. This clonotype occurred a few times. J was trimmed by 2 bases and V by 3 bases; bases with no gene match: 12. There are 16 residues in the CDR3. Germline V gene data show CDR1 as DFQATT and CDR2 as SNEGSKA (reference sequence). TCRdb itself ran the RT-PCR reads through MiXCR, one entry per CDR3 protein. The data contain some 960,000 distinct CDR3 sequences, under 20% of them singletons. The origin of this receptor is a human donor who was either an allogeneic HSCT recipient or a stem cell or donor lymphocyte infusion donor (not recorded which). It is not recorded whose cells these are; they may come from a transplant donor. The chain couples TRBV20-1 to TRBJ2-7; 8 bases match TRBD1. Sequences were obtained from blood, either unsorted or a sorted T cell fraction (not recorded which). The CDR3 protein is CSASGSRGQEAYEQYF. The CDR3 DNA sequence: TGCAGTGCTAGCGGGTCACGGGGACAGGAGGCCTACGAGCAGTACTTC.